This is a list of T cell receptor beta chains from one sample in a study of cytomegalovirus exposure and HLA in healthy donors. Here immunoSEQ multiplex PCR was the method, and the copy in TCRdb shows in-frame clones only, minus some. The profile shows fewer than 150,000 clones, around 77% of them singletons. Sequences were obtained from PBMCs. The source of these receptors is a man in his fifties or sixties in good health and CMV-seronegative. Each CDR3 is given with its conserved first and last residue. D genes are given only for firm matches. Size tells how often a clone was seen (once, few, many) or the class of an expanded clone, and some rows leave it out.

d_call	v_call	clone_size	j_call	cdr3_nt	cdr3_aa
-	TRBV1	few	TRBJ2-5	TGCACCAGCAGCCAAGGGGCTAGCGGACAAGAGACCCAGTACTTC	CTSSQGASGQETQYF
-	TRBV7-2	once	TRBJ2-2	TGTGCCAGCAGCCTCGCTAGCTACACCGGGGAGCTGTTTTTT	CASSLASYTGELFF
-	TRBV18	-	TRBJ1-4	TGTGCCAGCTCACCACCGTCTATTGAAAAACTGTTTTTT	CASSPPSIEKLFF
-	TRBV28	-	TRBJ2-1	TGTGCCAGCAGTTTAGTTGGCCCGGGGTACAATGAGCAGTTCTTC	CASSLVGPGYNEQFF
-	TRBV4-1	-	TRBJ2-7	TGCGCCAGCAGCGCTCGGGATACCTCCTACGAGCAGTACTTC	CASSARDTSYEQYF
TRBD2	TRBV7-9	-	TRBJ2-7	TGTGCCAGCAGCCCGGGACTAGCGGGAAGCGAGCAGTACTTC	CASSPGLAGSEQYF
-	TRBV28	-	TRBJ1-3	TGTGCCAGCAGTACAGGGTCTGGAAACACCATATATTTT	CASSTGSGNTIYF
-	TRBV7-3	-	TRBJ1-1	TGTGCCAGCAGCTTAACGTCGGACACTGAAGCTTTCTTT	CASSLTSDTEAFF
TRBD1	TRBV15	-	TRBJ2-7	TGTGCCACCAGCAGTAAGACAGGGTATGGTCTCGAGCAGTACTTC	CATSSKTGYGLEQYF
-	TRBV4-1	-	TRBJ1-4	TGCGCCAGCAGCCAACTTCCCCCCCCAGGAAGGAACGAAAAACTGTTTTTT	CASSQLPPPGRNEKLFF
-	TRBV2	-	TRBJ1-1	TGTGCCAGCAGTGAACCCAGGGGCGGTGAAGCTTTCTTT	CASSEPRGGEAFF
-	TRBV18	-	TRBJ1-1	TGTGCCAGCTCACCAGCCCGGGGTGAAGCTTTCTTT	CASSPARGEAFF
TRBD1	TRBV4-2	few	TRBJ1-5	TGTGCCAGCAGCCAAGAATCCTTATTAGGGACAGCTAATCAGCCCCAGCATTTT	CASSQESLLGTANQPQHF
-	TRBV14	-	TRBJ1-5	TGTGCCAGCACCCCCCTTCACAGGGACAAGCGCAATCAGCCCCAGCATTTT	CASTPLHRDKRNQPQHF
-	TRBV7-2	-	TRBJ2-1	TGTGCCAGCAGCAACTACGGACTGGCTACCTACAATGAGCAGTTCTTC	CASSNYGLATYNEQFF
-	TRBV11-2	-	TRBJ2-5	TGTGCCAGCAGCTTAGCGGGAGTTCGAGAGACCCAGTACTTC	CASSLAGVRETQYF
-	TRBV28	-	TRBJ1-1	TGTGCCAGCAGTCTGGGGAAACAGGGACGCACTGAAGCTTTCTTT	CASSLGKQGRTEAFF
-	TRBV14	-	TRBJ2-7	TGTGCCAGCAGCCCTCTGGGCAGGTTCTTTGAGCAGTACTTC	CASSPLGRFFEQYF
-	TRBV6-5	-	TRBJ1-2	TGTGCCAGCAGTTACCACGGACAGTATGGCTACACCTTC	CASSYHGQYGYTF
TRBD2	TRBV4-2	-	TRBJ2-2	TGTGCCAGCAGCCAGGGACTAGCAGCCGACAACACCGGGGAGCTGTTTTTT	CASSQGLAADNTGELFF
TRBD1	TRBV28	-	TRBJ2-5	TGTGCCAGCAGCCGGACAGGGGTGGAGACCCAGTACTTC	CASSRTGVETQYF
-	TRBV5-5	-	TRBJ1-4	TGTGCCAGCAGCTCCAGGGATAATGAAAAACTGTTTTTT	CASSSRDNEKLFF
-	TRBV27	-	TRBJ1-4	TGTGCCAGCAGTTCAGGGGTTAATGAAAAACTGTTTTTT	CASSSGVNEKLFF
TRBD1	TRBV27	-	TRBJ1-2	TGTGCCAGCAGTGTTACAGGGGCCTATGGCTACACCTTC	CASSVTGAYGYTF